This T cell receptor (beta chain) stems from a study of radiotherapy plus CTLA-4 blockade in lung cancer. TCRdb's copy holds only in-frame clones and misses some; the assay was immunoSEQ multiplex PCR. The sample consists of about 73,000 clones, more than 75% of them appearing once. From germline, CDR1 is MGHRA and CDR2 YSYEKL. This CDR3 is built from 12 residues. V lost 1 base and J 5 bases, leaving 5 bases between the germline ends. The genes are TRBV4-1 and TRBJ2-5, with D perhaps matching TRBD2 (5 bases). This material consisted of peripheral blood, taken from a patient treated with radiotherapy plus ipilimumab. The sequence was collected from a human donor with non-small cell lung cancer that progressed on radiotherapy plus ipilimumab. This CDR3 is CASSQAGETQYF. Here the CDR3 DNA reads TGCGCCAGCAGCCAAGCGGGGGAGACCCAGTACTTC.